This TCR beta chain is from a study of chemoradiotherapy in HPV16-positive cancers. Study at large: Functional T-cell assays on two HPV16-positive patients' cells defined candidate HPV-specific clones and common TCR motifs.

Over chemoradiotherapy, repertoires were sampled more than once. The repertoire was sequenced with immunoSEQ multiplex PCR; TCRdb's copy has only in-frame clones and lacks some. In the table there are about 21,000 clones, approximately 83% of which are singletons. Per the germline V gene, CDR1 is MNHNS and CDR2 is SASEGT. The CDR3 length is 17 residues. The trim removed 1 base at V and 5 bases at J, leaving 13 bases unmatched. Findings and caveats of the study: Candidate HPV-specific clones and E7-related TCR motifs grew in tumor during treatment. For HPV16-positive patients, expanding HPV-responsive T cells associated with longer recurrence-free survival.

Of note for this clone: Its specificity is unknown.

This clonotype was sampled from a human donor with HPV-associated anogenital cancer. Sequencing used blood, obtained from a patient who underwent chemoradiotherapy. The rearrangement uses TRBV6-1 and TRBJ1-1; TRBD1 matches 7 bases. The CDR3 DNA is TGTGCCAGCAGTGAAGAGAGAGGGGGCTTACTCAGAACTGAAGCTTTCTTT. Translating it yields CASSEERGGLLRTEAFF.